In its sample, the clone carrying this TCR beta chain was seen a few times. The sample belongs to a study of blood T cells in healthy people across ages. Alongside a J-beta primer mix, a sample-barcoded 5' primer served in a second PCR lasting roughly 6 to 12 cycles. Using its own MiXCR run on the 5' RACE reads, TCRdb lists one record per CDR3 protein. Counted here are about 780,000 distinct CDR3 sequences, 62% occurring once; the ten biggest clones make up about 27%. CDR1 and CDR2 from the germline V gene are MNHEY and SVGAGI. The CDR3 contains 15 residues. V gave up 4 bases and J gave up 3 bases; unmatched junction bases: 9.

V gene TRBV6-5 combines with J gene TRBJ2-7; 7 bases agree with TRBD2. The material sequenced was blood. The receptor's source is a man aged 25-40 years in good health. The CDR3 DNA sequence: TGTGCCAGCAGTTCAGACCTAGCGGCCCTCTACGAGCAGTACTTC. This encodes CASSSDLAALYEQYF.